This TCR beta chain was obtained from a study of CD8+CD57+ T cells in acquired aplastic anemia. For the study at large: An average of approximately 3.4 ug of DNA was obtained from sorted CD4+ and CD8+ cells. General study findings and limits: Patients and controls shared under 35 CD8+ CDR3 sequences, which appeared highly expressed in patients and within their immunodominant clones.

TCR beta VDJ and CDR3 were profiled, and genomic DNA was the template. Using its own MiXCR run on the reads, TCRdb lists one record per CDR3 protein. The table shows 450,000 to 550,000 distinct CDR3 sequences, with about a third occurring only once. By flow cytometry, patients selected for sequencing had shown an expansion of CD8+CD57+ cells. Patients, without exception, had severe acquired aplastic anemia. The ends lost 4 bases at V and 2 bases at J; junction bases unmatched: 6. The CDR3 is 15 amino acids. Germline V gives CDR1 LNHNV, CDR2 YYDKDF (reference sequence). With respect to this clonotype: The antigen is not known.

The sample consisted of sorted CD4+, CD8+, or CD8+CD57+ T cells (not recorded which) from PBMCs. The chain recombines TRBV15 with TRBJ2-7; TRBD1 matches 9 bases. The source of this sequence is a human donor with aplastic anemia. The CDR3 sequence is CATSTTRTGAYEQYF. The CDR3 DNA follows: TGTGCCACCAGCACCACTAGGACAGGGGCCTACGAGCAGTACTTC.